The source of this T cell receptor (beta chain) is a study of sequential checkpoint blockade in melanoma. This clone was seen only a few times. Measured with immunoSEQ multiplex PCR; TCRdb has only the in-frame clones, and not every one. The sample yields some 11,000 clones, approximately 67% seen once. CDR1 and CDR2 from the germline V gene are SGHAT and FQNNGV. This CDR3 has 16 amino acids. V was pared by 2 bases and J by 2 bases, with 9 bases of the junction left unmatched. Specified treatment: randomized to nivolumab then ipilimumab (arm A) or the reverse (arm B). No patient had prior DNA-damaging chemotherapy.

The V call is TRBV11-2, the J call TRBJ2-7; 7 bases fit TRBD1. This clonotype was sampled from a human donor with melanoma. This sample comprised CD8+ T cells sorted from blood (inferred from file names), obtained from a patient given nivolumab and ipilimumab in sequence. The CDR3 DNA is TGTGCCAGCAGCTTAACCGAGACAGGGACGCCCTACGAGCAGTACTTC. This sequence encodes CASSLTETGTPYEQYF. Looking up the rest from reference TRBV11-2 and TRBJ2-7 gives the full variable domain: EAGVAQSPRYKIIEKRQSVAFWCNPISGHATLYWYQQILGQGPKLLIQFQNNGVVDDSQLPKDRFSAERLKGVDSTLKIQPAKLEDSAVYLCASSLTETGTPYEQYFGPGTRLTVT.